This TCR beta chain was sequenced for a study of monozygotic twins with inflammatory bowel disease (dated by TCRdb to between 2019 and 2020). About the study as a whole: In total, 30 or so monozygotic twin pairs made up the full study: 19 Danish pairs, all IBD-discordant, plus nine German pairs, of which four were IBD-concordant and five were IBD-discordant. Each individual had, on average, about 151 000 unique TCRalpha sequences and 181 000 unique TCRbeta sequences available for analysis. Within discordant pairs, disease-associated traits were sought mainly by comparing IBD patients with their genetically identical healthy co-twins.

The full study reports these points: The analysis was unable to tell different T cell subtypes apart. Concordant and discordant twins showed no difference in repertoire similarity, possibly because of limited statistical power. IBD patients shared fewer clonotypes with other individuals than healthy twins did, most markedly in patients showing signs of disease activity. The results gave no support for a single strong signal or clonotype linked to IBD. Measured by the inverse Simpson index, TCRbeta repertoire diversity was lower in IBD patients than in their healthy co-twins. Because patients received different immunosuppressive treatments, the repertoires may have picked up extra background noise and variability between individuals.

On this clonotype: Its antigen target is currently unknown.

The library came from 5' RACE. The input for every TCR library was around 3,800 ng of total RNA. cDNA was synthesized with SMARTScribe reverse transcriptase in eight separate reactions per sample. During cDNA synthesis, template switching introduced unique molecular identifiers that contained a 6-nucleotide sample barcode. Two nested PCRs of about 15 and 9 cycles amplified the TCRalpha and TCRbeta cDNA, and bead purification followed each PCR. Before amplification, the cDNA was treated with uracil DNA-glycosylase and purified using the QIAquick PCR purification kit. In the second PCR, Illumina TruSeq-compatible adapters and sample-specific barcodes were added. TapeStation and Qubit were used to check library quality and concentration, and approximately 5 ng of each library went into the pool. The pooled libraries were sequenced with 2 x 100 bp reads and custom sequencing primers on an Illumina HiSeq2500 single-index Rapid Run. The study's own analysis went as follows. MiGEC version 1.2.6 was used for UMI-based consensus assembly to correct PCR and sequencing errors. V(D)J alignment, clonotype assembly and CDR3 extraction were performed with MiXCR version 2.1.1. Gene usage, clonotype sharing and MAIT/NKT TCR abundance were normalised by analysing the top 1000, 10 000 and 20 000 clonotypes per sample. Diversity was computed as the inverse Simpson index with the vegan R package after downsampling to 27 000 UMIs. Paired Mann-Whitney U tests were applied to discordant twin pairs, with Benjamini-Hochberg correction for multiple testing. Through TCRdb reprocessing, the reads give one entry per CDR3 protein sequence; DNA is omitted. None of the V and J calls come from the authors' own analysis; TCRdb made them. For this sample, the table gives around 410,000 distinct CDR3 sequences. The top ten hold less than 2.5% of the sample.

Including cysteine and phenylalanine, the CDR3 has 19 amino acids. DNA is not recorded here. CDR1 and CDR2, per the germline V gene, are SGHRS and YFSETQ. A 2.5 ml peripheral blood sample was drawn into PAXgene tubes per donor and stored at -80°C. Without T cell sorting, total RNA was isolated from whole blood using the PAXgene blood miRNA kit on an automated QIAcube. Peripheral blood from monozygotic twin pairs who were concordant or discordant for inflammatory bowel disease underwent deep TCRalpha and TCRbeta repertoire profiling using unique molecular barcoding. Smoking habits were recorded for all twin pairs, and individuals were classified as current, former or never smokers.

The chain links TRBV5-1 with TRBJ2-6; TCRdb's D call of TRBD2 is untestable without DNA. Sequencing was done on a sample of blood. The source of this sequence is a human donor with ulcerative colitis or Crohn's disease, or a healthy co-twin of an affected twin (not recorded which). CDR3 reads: CASSWGWRDRASGANVLTF.